The 8 T cell receptor beta chains given below trace back to one sample, sequenced in a study of response to subunit inactivated influenza vaccine. One entry per CDR3 protein, called by TCRdb with MiXCR from the RT-PCR reads. The profile shows around 580,000 distinct CDR3 sequences, about 14% of them singletons. Sequencing used PBMCs from blood, obtained less than 13 days after vaccination. All receptors derive from a man aged 50-59 years who received an inactivated influenza vaccine.

This clonotype was seen a few times. The chain carries TRBV24-1 and TRBJ2-1, with TRBD2 matching 14 bases. CDR3 length: 16 amino acids. Germline CDR1 is KGHDR and CDR2 is SFDVKD. Trimming cost V 4 bases and J 9 bases; bases outside gene matches: 7. CDR3 sequence (DNA): TGTGCCACCAGTGACCCGAGACTAGCGGGAGGGAGTGAGCAGTTCTTC. Translating gives CATSDPRLAGGSEQFF.

V is TRBV12-3 or TRBV12-4 and J is TRBJ2-2; D may be TRBD1 (6 bases). The CDR3 runs to 12 residues. The ends were cut back, 7 bases at V and 6 bases at J, with 9 bases in the middle. CDR3 protein: CASTQGSGELFF. The CDR3 nucleotides are TGTGCCAGCACCCAGGGGTCCGGGGAGCTGTTTTTT.

This clonotype was counted only a few times. This sequence joins TRBV18 and TRBJ1-6; tentatively, D is TRBD1 (5 bases). The CDR3 totals 15 residues. The V end lost 4 bases, the J end lost 9 bases, and 16 bases lay between the germline ends. Germline CDR1 and CDR2: KGHSH and LQKENI. CDR3: CASSQGPGIGSPLHF. Here the CDR3 DNA reads TGTGCCAGCTCACAGGGGCCGGGAATCGGTTCACCCCTCCACTTT.

The genes are TRBV18 and TRBJ2-1; perhaps TRBD1 as D (6 bases). With 3 bases removed from V and 0 bases from J, the gap between germline ends came to 12 bases. The CDR3 contains 16 residues. Germline CDR1 is KGHSH and CDR2 is LQKENI. CDR3 sequence reads: CASSPNTGSSYNEQFF. Here the CDR3 DNA reads TGTGCCAGCTCACCCAACACAGGGAGCTCCTACAATGAGCAGTTCTTC.

This clonotype occurred a few times. The chain employs TRBV18 and TRBJ2-1; D unclear. Germline values: CDR1 KGHSH, CDR2 LQKENI. V lost 0 bases, J lost 7 bases, and 10 bases lay in between. The CDR3 covers 14 residues. The CDR3 region has the DNA TGTGCCAGCTCACCACCGGATCGCTGGAATGAGCAGTTCTTC. It translates to CASSPPDRWNEQFF.

This clonotype was counted between two and nine times. The chain carries TRBV20-1 and TRBJ2-4; D is perhaps TRBD1 or TRBD2 (5 bases each). The CDR3 length is 15 residues. Germline V gene sequence: CDR1 DFQATT, CDR2 SNEGSKA (reference sequence). V lost 4 bases, J lost 1 base, and 14 bases lay in between. In DNA, the CDR3 is TGCAGTGCTATTGCGAGGGGTACGGCCAAAAACATTCAGTACTTC. Translation gives CSAIARGTAKNIQYF.

This clonotype was seen more than once but under ten times. This chain uses TRBV4-3 with TRBJ2-4; tentatively, D is TRBD2 (6 bases). There are 17 residues in the CDR3. The V and J ends lost 3 bases and 0 bases respectively, with 15 bases between them. From germline, CDR1 is LGHNA and CDR2 YSLEER. The CDR3 spells CASSQGWGEGAKNIQYF. CDR3 in DNA: TGCGCCAGCAGCCAGGGGTGGGGGGAAGGAGCCAAAAACATTCAGTACTTC.

V gene TRBV6-2 or TRBV6-3 combines with J gene TRBJ2-7; maybe TRBD2 (5 bases). V dropped 7 bases and J dropped 1 base, with 11 bases sitting between them. Looked up from germline, CDR1 is MNHEY and CDR2 is SVGEGT. The CDR3 has 13 amino acids. The CDR3 DNA reads TGTGCCAGCATGACTACTTCTTCCTACGAGCAGTACTTC. It translates to CASMTTSSYEQYF.